This TCR beta chain was found in a study of cytomegalovirus exposure and HLA in healthy donors. Comment on this clone: Its antigen is undetermined.

Trimming took 2 bases from V and 8 from J; bases not matched to a gene: 6. Germline loops: CDR1 MRHNA, CDR2 SNTAGT. The CDR3 covers 16 residues. Notes on the study in general: The study recorded fewer than 200 TCR beta chains that were cytomegalovirus-associated.

Profiled with immunoSEQ multiplex PCR; TCRdb holds only in-frame clones, not every one. The sample holds about 73,000 clones; about 95% are singletons and the top ten take approximately 3.3%. Source material: PBMCs. The TCR sequence derives from a man younger than 35 in good health and CMV-seronegative. V usage is TRBV6-4 and J usage is TRBJ2-3, with 14 bases aligning to TRBD2. DNA of the CDR3: TGTGCCAGCAGTGACACCGGACTAGCGGGGGGATCTACGCAGTATTTT. This translates into CASSDTGLAGGSTQYF.